This record covers a single TCR beta chain. Its matching antigen is unknown. Both 60 Vbeta primers and 13 Jbeta primers went into the PCR. Repertoires were generated with immunoSEQ multiplex PCR, while TCRdb's copy carries only in-frame clones and drops some. The sample shows around 75,000 clones, 75% to 80% of them seen only once. This specimen belongs to a study of cytomegalovirus exposure and HLA in healthy donors. The study, taken as a whole, reports: Associated with cytomegalovirus, according to the listing, were some 150 TCR beta chains. Later work found that TCR association rates differed between HLA loci; DRB1 had the most and HLA-C the fewest. Later on, a genetic analysis was performed. It linked a missense variant in DCLRE1C with V- and J-gene trimming of TCR beta. The sole available immune exposure information was CMV serostatus.

The CDR3 extends over 13 amino acids. V shed 6 bases and J 6 bases; nucleotides not matched to a gene: 4. From germline, CDR1 is KGHSH and CDR2 LQKENI. This clonotype was sampled from a man aged 40-49 years in good health and CMV-seronegative. Sequencing was performed on PBMCs. The gene calls are TRBV18 and TRBJ1-5, with 8 bases fitting TRBD1. CDR3 protein: CASSRTGGQPQHF. The CDR3 nucleotides read TGTGCCAGCTCTCGAACAGGGGGTCAGCCCCAGCATTTT.